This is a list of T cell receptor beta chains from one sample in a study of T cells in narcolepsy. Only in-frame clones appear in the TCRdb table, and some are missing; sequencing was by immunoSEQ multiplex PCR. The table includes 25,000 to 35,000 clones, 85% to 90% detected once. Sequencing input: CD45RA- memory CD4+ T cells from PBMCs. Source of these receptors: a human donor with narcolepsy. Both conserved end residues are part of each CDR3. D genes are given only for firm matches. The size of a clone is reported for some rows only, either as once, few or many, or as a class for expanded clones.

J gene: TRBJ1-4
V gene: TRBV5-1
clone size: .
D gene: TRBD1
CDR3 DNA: TGCGCCAGCAGCACGTGGGGACAGGGCAATGAAAAACTGTTTTTT
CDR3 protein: CASSTWGQGNEKLFF

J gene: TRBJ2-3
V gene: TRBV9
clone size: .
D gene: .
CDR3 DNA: TGTGCCAGCAGCGACCCCACCGGAGCTAGCACAGATACGCAGTATTTT
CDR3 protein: CASSDPTGASTDTQYF

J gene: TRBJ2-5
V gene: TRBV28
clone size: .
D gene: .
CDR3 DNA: TGTGCCATCCGGGACACCTCCCAAGAGACCCAGTACTTC
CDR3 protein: CAIRDTSQETQYF

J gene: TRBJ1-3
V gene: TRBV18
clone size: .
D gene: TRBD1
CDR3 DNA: TGTGCCAGCTCACCTACAGGGGTCTTATCTGGAAACACCATATATTTT
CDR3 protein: CASSPTGVLSGNTIYF

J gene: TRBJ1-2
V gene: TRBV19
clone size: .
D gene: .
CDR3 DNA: TGTGCCAGTACCCCCGCAGTGACCTATGGCTACACCTTC
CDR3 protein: CASTPAVTYGYTF

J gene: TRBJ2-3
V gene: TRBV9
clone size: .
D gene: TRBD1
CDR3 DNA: TGTGCCAGCAGCGTAGCCCCCTTGGACAGGGGGACAGATACGCAGTATTTT
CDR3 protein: CASSVAPLDRGTDTQYF

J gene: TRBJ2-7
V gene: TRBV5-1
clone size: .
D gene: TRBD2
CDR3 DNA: TGCGCCAGCAGCTTTGGAGCGGGAGGACCCTCCTACGAGCAGTACTTC
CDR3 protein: CASSFGAGGPSYEQYF

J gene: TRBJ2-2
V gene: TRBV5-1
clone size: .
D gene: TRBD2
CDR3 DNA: TGCGCCAGCAGCTCCTCGACTAGCGGGACGAACACCGGGGAGCTGTTTTTT
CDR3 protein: CASSSSTSGTNTGELFF

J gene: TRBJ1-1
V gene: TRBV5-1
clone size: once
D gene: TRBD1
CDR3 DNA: TGCGCCAGCAAGATACAGGGGGACACTGAAGCTTTCTTT
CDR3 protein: CASKIQGDTEAFF

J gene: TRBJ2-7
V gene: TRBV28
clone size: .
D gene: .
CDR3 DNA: TGTGCCAGCAGTTTGAACAGCCGAAAATTTTTATCCTACGAGCAGTACTTC
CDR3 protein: CASSLNSRKFLSYEQYF

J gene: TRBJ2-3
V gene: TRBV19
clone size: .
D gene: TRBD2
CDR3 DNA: TGTGCCAGTAGTCCCTCGGGAGGATCCGCCCGCACAGATACGCAGTATTTT
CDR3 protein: CASSPSGGSARTDTQYF

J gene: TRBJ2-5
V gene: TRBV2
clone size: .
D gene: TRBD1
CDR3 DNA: TGTGCCAGCGGGACAGGCTTGGTAGAGACCCAGTACTTC
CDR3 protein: CASGTGLVETQYF

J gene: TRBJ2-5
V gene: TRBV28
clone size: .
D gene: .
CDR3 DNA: TGTGCCAGCAGTTTACCGCAGAGGCGGGAGACCCAGTACTTC
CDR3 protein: CASSLPQRRETQYF

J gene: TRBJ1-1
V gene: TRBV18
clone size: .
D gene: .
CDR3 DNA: TGTGCCAGCTCACCACAGGGAGACACTGAAGCTTTCTTT
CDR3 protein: CASSPQGDTEAFF

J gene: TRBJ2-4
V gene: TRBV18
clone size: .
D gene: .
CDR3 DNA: TGTGCCAGCTCTCTGGCCGGGGAAAACATTCAGTACTTC
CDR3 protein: CASSLAGENIQYF

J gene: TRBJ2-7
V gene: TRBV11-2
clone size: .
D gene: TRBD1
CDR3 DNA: TGTGCCAGCAGCTTGGGTGGGACAGGGTCCTACGAGCAGTACTTC
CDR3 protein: CASSLGGTGSYEQYF

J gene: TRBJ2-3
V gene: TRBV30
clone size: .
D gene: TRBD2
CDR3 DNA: TGTGCCTGGGGTTTAGCGGGAGGGCGGGCAGATACGCAGTATTTT
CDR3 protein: CAWGLAGGRADTQYF

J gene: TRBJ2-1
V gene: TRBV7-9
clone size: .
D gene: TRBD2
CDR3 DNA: TGTGCCAGCAGCTTACCTTGGCGGGAAAGCGGGGTATACAATGAGCAGTTCTTC
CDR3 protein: CASSLPWRESGVYNEQFF

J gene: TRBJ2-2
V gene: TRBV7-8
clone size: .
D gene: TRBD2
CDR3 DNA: TGTGCCAGCAGCTTAGGCCCCCTAGGGCGGGGGAACCCCGGGGAGCTGTTTTTT
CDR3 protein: CASSLGPLGRGNPGELFF

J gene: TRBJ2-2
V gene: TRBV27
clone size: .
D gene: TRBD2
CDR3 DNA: TGTGCCAGCAGTTTGACTAGCGGGCGGCGCGGGGAGCTGTTTTTT
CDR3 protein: CASSLTSGRRGELFF

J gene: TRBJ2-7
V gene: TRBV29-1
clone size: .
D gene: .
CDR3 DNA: TGCAGCGTTGTTTTGGGGGGTGGCCTCGGGCCGCCTTATTCTCACGAGCAGTACTTC
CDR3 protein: CSVVLGGGLGPPYSHEQYF

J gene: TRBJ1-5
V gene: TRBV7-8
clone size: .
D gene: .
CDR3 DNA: TGTGCCAGCAGCCCAAGACGGGGTTGGGATCAGCCCCAGCATTTT
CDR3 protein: CASSPRRGWDQPQHF

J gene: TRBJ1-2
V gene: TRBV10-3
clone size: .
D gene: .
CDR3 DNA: TGTGCCACAGGGGAGGCCCATGGCTACACCTTC
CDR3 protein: CATGEAHGYTF

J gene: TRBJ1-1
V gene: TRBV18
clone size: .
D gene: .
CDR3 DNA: TGTGCCAGCTCACAGGGGTTGGACACTGAAGCTTTCTTT
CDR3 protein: CASSQGLDTEAFF

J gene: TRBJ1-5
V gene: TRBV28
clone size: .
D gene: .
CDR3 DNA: TGTGCCAGCAGTTTGAAATCCCAGCCCCAGCATTTT
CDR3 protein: CASSLKSQPQHF

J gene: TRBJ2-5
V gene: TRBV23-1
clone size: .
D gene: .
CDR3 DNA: TGCGCCAGCAGTCGAAGGGGGACCCACCAAGAGACCCAGTACTTC
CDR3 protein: CASSRRGTHQETQYF

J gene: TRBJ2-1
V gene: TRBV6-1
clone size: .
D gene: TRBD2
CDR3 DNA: TGTGCCAGCAGTTTGGGACTAGCGGGATACAATGAGCAGTTCTTC
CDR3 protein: CASSLGLAGYNEQFF

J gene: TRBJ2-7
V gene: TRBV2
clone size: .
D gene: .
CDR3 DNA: TGTGCCAGCAGTGAATCCCTCGAGCAGTACTTC
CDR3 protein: CASSESLEQYF

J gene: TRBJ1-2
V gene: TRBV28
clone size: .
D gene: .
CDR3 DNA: TGTGCCAGCAGTCTCCCCCGGGACCCAGGATATGGCTACACCTTC
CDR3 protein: CASSLPRDPGYGYTF

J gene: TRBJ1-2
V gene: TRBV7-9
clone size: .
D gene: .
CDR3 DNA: TGTGCCAGCAGCTCTACTAACTATGGCTACACCTTC
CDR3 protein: CASSSTNYGYTF

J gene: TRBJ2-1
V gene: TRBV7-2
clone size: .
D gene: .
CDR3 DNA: TGTGCCAGCAGCTTAGTGGGCTACGGCCGAGAGCAGTTCTTC
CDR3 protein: CASSLVGYGREQFF

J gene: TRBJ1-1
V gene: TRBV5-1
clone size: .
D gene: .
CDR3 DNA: TGCGCCAGCAGCTTGGAACAGATCGCTGAAGCTTTCTTT
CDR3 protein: CASSLEQIAEAFF

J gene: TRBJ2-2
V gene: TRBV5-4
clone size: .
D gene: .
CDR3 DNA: TGTGCCAGCAGCTTTGAGCGGTTCACCGGGGAGCTGTTTTTT
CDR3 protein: CASSFERFTGELFF

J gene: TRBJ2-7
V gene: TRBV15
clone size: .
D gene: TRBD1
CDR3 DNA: TGTGCCACCAGCAGTAACAGGGGTCTGTACGAGCAGTACTTC
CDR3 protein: CATSSNRGLYEQYF

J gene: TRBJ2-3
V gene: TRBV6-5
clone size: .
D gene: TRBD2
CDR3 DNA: TGTGCCAGCAGTTACCGTGTAACGGGGGGGCAAGATACGCAGTATTTT
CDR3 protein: CASSYRVTGGQDTQYF

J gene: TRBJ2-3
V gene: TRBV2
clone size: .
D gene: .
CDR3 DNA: TGTGCCAGCAGTGCATTAGGCACAGATACGCAGTATTTT
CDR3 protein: CASSALGTDTQYF

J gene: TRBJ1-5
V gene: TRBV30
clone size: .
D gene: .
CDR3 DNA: TGTGCCTGGAGGGGGCAGCATAGCAATCAGCCCCAGCATTTT
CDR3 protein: CAWRGQHSNQPQHF

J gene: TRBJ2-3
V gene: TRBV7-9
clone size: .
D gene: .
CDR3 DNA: TGTGCCAGCAGCCCCGCTTTAACGGGCACAGATACGCAGTATTTT
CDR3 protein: CASSPALTGTDTQYF

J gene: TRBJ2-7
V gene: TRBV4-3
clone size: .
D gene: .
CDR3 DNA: TGCGCCAGCAGCGCGGGACTCCCCAACGAGCAGTACTTC
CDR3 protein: CASSAGLPNEQYF

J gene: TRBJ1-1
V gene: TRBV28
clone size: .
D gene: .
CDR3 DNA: TGTGCCAGCAGTACAGAGGTGGTGAACACTGAAGCTTTCTTT
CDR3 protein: CASSTEVVNTEAFF

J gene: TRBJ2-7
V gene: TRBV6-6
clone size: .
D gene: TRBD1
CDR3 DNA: TGTGCCAGCAGTGGGGACAGGGGTCGGGAGCGGAACGAGCAGTACTTC
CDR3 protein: CASSGDRGRERNEQYF

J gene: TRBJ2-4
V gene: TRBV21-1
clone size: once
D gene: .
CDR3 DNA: TGTGCCAGCAGCGTTTACAGGGGACCCCTAGCCAAAAACATTCAGTACTTC
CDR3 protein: CASSVYRGPLAKNIQYF

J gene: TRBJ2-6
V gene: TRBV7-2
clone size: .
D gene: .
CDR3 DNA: TGTGCCAGCAGCTTATTCTCCTCTGGGGCCAACGTCCTGACTTTC
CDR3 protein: CASSLFSSGANVLTF

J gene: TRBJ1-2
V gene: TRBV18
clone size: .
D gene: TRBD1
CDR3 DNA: TGTGCCAGCTCAAATCCGGGACAGGGACTCTATGGCTACACCTTC
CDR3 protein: CASSNPGQGLYGYTF

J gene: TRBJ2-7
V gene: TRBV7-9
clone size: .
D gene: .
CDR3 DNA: TGTGCCAGCAGCGGGACCTCCTCATCGGGCTACGAGCAGTACTTC
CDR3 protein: CASSGTSSSGYEQYF

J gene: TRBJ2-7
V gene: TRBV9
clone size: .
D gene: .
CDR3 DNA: TGTGCCAGCAGCGTAGAGGGGAGCTCCTACGAGCAGTACTTC
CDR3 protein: CASSVEGSSYEQYF

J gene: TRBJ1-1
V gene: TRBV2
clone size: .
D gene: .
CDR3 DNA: TGTGCCAGCAGTGAAATAGGCGGCGACACTGAAGCTTTCTTT
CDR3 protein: CASSEIGGDTEAFF

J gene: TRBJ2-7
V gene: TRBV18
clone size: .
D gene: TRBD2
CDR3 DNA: TGTGCCAGCTCACCAGGACTAGCGGATCTCTACGAGCAGTACTTC
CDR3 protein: CASSPGLADLYEQYF

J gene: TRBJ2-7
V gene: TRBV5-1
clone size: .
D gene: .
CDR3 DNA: TGCGCCAGCAGCTTGGACTTCCGTGGGGCCTACGAGCAGTACTTC
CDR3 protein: CASSLDFRGAYEQYF